The next 2 T cell receptor beta chains were all read from a single sample in a study of early T cells in non-severe SARS-CoV-2 infection. One entry per CDR3 protein, called by TCRdb with MiXCR from the 5' RACE reads. The table includes about 60,000 distinct CDR3 sequences, roughly a sixth detected once. Sequences were derived from whole blood, sampled at baseline. The receptors come from an adult who was a healthcare worker with PCR-confirmed SARS-CoV-2 infection or an uninfected control (not recorded which).

This chain links TRBV11-2 with TRBJ2-5, with 7 bases fitting TRBD1. The germline V gene has CDR1 SGHAT and CDR2 FQNNGV. The ends lost 5 bases at V and 4 bases at J; junction bases unmatched: 7. This CDR3 region has 14 residues. CDR3 residues: CASSPFSGGETQYF. CDR3 bases: TGTGCCAGCAGCCCTTTCTCAGGGGGAGAGACCCAGTACTTC.

The chain is built from TRBV25-1 and TRBJ1-4; D ambiguous. The ends were cut back, 1 base at V and 1 base at J, with 7 bases in the middle. This CDR3 comprises 15 residues. Germline values: CDR1 MGHDK, CDR2 SYGVNS. CDR3 nucleotide sequence: TGTGCCAGCAGTGAATTTGGCTTAACTAATGAAAAACTGTTTTTT. This codes for CASSEFGLTNEKLFF.